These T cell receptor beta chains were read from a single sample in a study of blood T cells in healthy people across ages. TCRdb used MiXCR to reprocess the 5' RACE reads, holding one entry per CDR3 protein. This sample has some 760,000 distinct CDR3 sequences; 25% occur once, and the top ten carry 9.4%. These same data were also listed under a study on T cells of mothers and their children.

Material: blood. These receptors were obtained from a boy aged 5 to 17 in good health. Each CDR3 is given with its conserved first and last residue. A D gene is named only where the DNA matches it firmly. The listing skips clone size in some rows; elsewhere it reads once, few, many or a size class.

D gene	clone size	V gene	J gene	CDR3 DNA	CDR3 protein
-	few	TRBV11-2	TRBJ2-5	TGTGCCAGCAGCTTTTTACAGGGATTTAGGGAGACCCAGTACTTC	CASSFLQGFRETQYF
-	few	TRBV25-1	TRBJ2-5	TGTGCCAGCAGTGATTTAGAGCGGGTGTACCAAGAGACCCAGTACTTC	CASSDLERVYQETQYF
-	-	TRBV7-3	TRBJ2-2	TGTGCCAGACAAGGGAGAAACACCGGGGAGCTGTTTTTT	CARQGRNTGELFF
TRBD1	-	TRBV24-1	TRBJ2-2	TGTGCCACTAGTGACCCCGGGACAGAGGACACCGGGGAGCTGTATTTT	CATSDPGTEDTGELYF
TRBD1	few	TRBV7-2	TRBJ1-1	TGTGCCAGCAGCTCGGGACCAGGAGGGGGCTACACTGAAGCTTTCTTT	CASSSGPGGGYTEAFF
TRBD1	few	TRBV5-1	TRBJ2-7	TGCGCCAGCAGCTGGACGGCAGGGGGCGTGTACGAGCAGTACTTC	CASSWTAGGVYEQYF
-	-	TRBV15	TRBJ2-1	TGTGCCACCAGCAGAGGAGTATTCGATGAGCAGTTCTTC	CATSRGVFDEQFF
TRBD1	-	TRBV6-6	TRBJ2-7	TGTGCCAGCAGTTACGGGGACAGCTCCTACGAGCAGTACTTC	CASSYGDSSYEQYF
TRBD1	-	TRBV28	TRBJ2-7	TGTGCCAGCAGTTGGGATTTCCGGGACAGGGGCTACGAGCAGTACTTC	CASSWDFRDRGYEQYF
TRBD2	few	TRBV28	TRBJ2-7	TGTGCCAGCAGTAATAGGGCTAGCGGCCCCCTTGGCGAGCAGTACTTC	CASSNRASGPLGEQYF
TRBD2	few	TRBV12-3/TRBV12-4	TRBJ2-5	TGTGCCAGCAGTCGTCGGACTAGCGGGATCACCGAGACCCAGTACTTC	CASSRRTSGITETQYF
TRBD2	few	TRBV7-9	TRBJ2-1	TGTGCCAGCAGCGTTCTAGCGGGAGGCCCTTGGGATGAGCAGTTCTTC	CASSVLAGGPWDEQFF
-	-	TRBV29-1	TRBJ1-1	TGCAGCGTTGAACTTTCACAGCGAGCTTTCTTT	CSVELSQRAFF
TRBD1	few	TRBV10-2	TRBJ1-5	TGCGCCAGCAGTGTCCCGGGACAGGGCCATCAGCCCCAGCATTTT	CASSVPGQGHQPQHF
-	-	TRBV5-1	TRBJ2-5	TGCGCCAGCAGCTTTACCCCGAATACGGGGTTGGAGACCCAGTACTTC	CASSFTPNTGLETQYF
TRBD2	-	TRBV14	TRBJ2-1	TGTGCCAGCAGCCAGCGGACTAGCGGGGGGGCGATTGAGCAGTTCTTC	CASSQRTSGGAIEQFF
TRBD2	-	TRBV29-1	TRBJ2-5	TGCAGCGTTGAAGGCGGGAGACACCTGGAGGAAGAGACCCAGTACTTC	CSVEGGRHLEEETQYF
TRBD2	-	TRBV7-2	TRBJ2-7	TGTGCCAGCAGCTCAGGACTAGCGGGGGGGTTGGACGAGCAGTACTTC	CASSSGLAGGLDEQYF
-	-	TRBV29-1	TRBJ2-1	TGCAGCGTTGAAACAGGGTTTGGTAGCGGACATAGACCGGGCTACAATGAGCAGTTCTTC	CSVETGFGSGHRPGYNEQFF
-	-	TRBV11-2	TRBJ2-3	TGTGCCAGCAGCTTTAGGACGGTGGCGGCCGGTACGCAGTATTTT	CASSFRTVAAGTQYF
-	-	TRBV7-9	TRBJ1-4	TGTGCCAGCAGTTTTGGGGGACGGCTTAATGAAAAACTGTTTTTT	CASSFGGRLNEKLFF
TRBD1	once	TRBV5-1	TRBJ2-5	TGCGCCAGCAGCACTGGAATCGGCAGGGGGCAACCGAGGTACTTC	CASSTGIGRGQPRYF
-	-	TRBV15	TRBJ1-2	TGTGCCACCAGCTTACGACTTCAGGACTATGGCTACACCTTC	CATSLRLQDYGYTF
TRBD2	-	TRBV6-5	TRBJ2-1	TGTGCCAGCAGAACCGGGACTAGTATCTATGAGCAGTTCTTC	CASRTGTSIYEQFF
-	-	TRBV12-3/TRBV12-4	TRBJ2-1	TGTGCCAGCAGTTCCTGGAGCTATCATGAGCAGTTCTTC	CASSSWSYHEQFF
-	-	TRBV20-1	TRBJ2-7	TGCAGTGCTAGAAACACAGGTCGGGACGAGCAGTACTTC	CSARNTGRDEQYF
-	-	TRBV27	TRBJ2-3	TGTGCCAGCAGTGCCTATAAGATCGGCTCCACAGATACGCAGTATTTT	CASSAYKIGSTDTQYF
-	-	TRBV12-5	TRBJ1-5	TGTGCTAGTGGTTTCGGGGATCCAGGACAGCCCCAGCATTTT	CASGFGDPGQPQHF
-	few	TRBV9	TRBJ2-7	TGTGCCAGCAGCGTAGGTTCCCTGGCCTACGAGCAGTACTTC	CASSVGSLAYEQYF
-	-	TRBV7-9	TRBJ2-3	TGTGCCAGCAGCTTAGCCAACAGGGGCACAGATACGCAGTATTTT	CASSLANRGTDTQYF
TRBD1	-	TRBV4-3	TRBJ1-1	TGCGCCAGCAGCGGTCACAGGGGAGTCTCTGAAGCTTTCTTT	CASSGHRGVSEAFF
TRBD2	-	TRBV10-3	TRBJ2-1	TGTGCCATCAGCAAGGGGACAGGCGGGACTAGCGGGAGAGGTTACAATGAGCAGTTCTTC	CAISKGTGGTSGRGYNEQFF
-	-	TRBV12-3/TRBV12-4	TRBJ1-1	TGTGCCAGCAGTTCCGTCCCCGCGGCTGAAGCTTTCTTT	CASSSVPAAEAFF
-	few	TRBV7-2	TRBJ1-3	TGTGCCAGCAGCCCCCCGGGGGCGGGCTCTGGAAACACCATATATTTT	CASSPPGAGSGNTIYF
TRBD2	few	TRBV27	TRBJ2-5	TGTGCCAGCGCTGGACTAGCTGGAGGGGAGACCCAGTACTTC	CASAGLAGGETQYF
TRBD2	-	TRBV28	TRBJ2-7	TGTGCCAGCAGGCCTCTAGCGGTAATCTCCTACGAGCAGTACTTC	CASRPLAVISYEQYF
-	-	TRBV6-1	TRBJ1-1	TGTGCCAGCAGTGAAATGAATGGTAACACTGAAGCTTTCTTT	CASSEMNGNTEAFF
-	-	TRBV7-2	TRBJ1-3	TGTGCCAGCGGAGGTTCGGTATTAGGAAACACCATATATTTT	CASGGSVLGNTIYF
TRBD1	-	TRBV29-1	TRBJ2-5	TGCAGCTCCCACTCCGGGACAGGCCAGGAGACCCAGTACTTC	CSSHSGTGQETQYF
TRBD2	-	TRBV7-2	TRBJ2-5	TGTGCCAGCAGCTATAGCGGGTTAGAGACCCAGTATTTC	CASSYSGLETQYF
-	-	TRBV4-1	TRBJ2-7	TGCGCCAGCAGCCAACAACGGGAGACGGTATACGAGCAGTACTTC	CASSQQRETVYEQYF
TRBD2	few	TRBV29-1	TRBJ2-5	TGCAGCGTTGGAGCCATAGCGGGATATGAGACCCAGTACTTC	CSVGAIAGYETQYF
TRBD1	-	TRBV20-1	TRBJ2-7	TGCAGTGCTAGGTCTGGACAGGGGGCTACGGACGAGCAGTACTTC	CSARSGQGATDEQYF
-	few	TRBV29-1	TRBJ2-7	TGCAGCGTTGGGGAAGGGGGCTACGAGCAGTACTTC	CSVGEGGYEQYF
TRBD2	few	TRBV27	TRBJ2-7	TGTGCCAGCAGTCGCTTGAGCGGGGGGGCCTCCTACGAGCAGTACTTC	CASSRLSGGASYEQYF
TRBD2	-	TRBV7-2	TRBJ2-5	TGTGCCAGCAGCTTAATGTTGTCGAGCGGGGAAGAGACCCAGTACTTC	CASSLMLSSGEETQYF